The clone carrying this T cell receptor (beta chain) was detected only a few times. Its antigen remains unknown. It was with 60 Vbeta and 13 Jbeta primers that the PCR ran. Generated by immunoSEQ multiplex PCR, the TCRdb table keeps only in-frame clones and is missing some. The sample includes 100,000 or so clones, about 70% of them seen just once. The record originates from a study of cytomegalovirus exposure and HLA in healthy donors. Nobody recorded the CMV serostatus of this donor. Points from the study as a whole: The analysis excluded some indistinguishable V segments, including TRBV6-2 and TRBV6-3.

The CDR3 loop spans 14 amino acids. CDR1 is SGHVS and CDR2 is FQNEAQ in the germline V gene. V was pared by 4 bases and J by 6 bases, with 16 bases between. The sequencing input was PBMCs. This sequence joins TRBV7-8 and TRBJ2-7, with D perhaps TRBD2 (7 bases). The source of this sequence is a human donor in good health. The CDR3 bases are TGTGCCAGCAGCTCCGACGGACTAGGGGGCGAGCAGTACTTC. Its translation: CASSSDGLGGEQYF.